The 8 T cell receptor beta chains given below trace back to one sample, sequenced in a study of T cell changes during pregnancy in multiple sclerosis. Data came from immunoSEQ multiplex PCR; TCRdb stores just in-frame clones and leaves some out. The sample lists tens of thousands of clones; 90% to 95% were seen once. The source was peripheral blood, collected in the first trimester of pregnancy. Receptors were obtained from a female donor with multiple sclerosis, enrolled in a pregnancy study.

V gene TRBV6-1 combines with J gene TRBJ2-7, with D maybe TRBD1 (5 bases). Germline CDR1 is MNHNS and CDR2 is SASEGT. With 7 bases removed from V and 6 bases from J, the gap between germline ends came to 22 bases. CDR3 size: 15 residues. Written as DNA, the CDR3 is TGTGCCAGCATCGAAGGGGTAGGGGCCTCTTTCGAGCAGTACTTC. This translates into CASIEGVGASFEQYF.

The rearrangement uses TRBV5-1 and TRBJ2-7, with 10 bases aligning to TRBD2. The CDR3 is 15 amino acids. V was pared by 1 base and J by 4 bases, with 5 bases of the junction left unmatched. In germline, CDR1 is SGHRS, CDR2 YFSETQ. CDR3 amino acids: CASSLSSGGAYEQYF. CDR3 DNA: TGCGCCAGCAGCTTGTCCAGCGGGGGGGCTTACGAGCAGTACTTC.

The genes are TRBV11-2 and TRBJ2-3, with 11 positions matching TRBD1. Germline CDR1 is SGHAT and CDR2 is FQNNGV. The CDR3 contains 16 residues. V gave up 4 bases and J gave up 4 bases; unmatched junction bases: 7. CDR3: CASSSWTGGVADTQYF. The DNA of the CDR3 is TGTGCCAGCAGCTCCTGGACAGGGGGCGTGGCAGATACGCAGTATTTT.

This chain connects TRBV7-9 to TRBJ2-4; the D gene is possibly TRBD2 (5 bases). V was pared by 5 bases and J by 1 base, with 12 bases between. Germline V gives CDR1 SEHNR, CDR2 FQNEAQ (reference sequence). This CDR3 has 15 residues. Written as DNA, the CDR3 is TGTGCCAGCAGCCCACGGACTGGCGCCAAAAACATTCAGTACTTC. It specifies CASSPRTGAKNIQYF.

V is TRBV4-1 and J is TRBJ2-2, with 7 bases matching TRBD2. The CDR3 has 15 amino acids. Germline CDR1 MGHRA, CDR2 YSYEKL. J was trimmed by 6 bases and V by 3 bases; bases with no gene match: 7. The CDR3 sequence is CASSHPGLPPGELFF. The CDR3 nucleotides read TGCGCCAGCAGCCATCCGGGACTACCTCCCGGGGAGCTGTTTTTT.

The count of this clone is one. The chain combines TRBV18 with TRBJ1-3; a possible D gene is TRBD1 (6 bases). Trimming removed 3 bases at V and 0 bases at J, with 15 bases between. Per the germline V gene, CDR1 is KGHSH and CDR2 is LQKENI. This CDR3 region has 17 residues. In DNA form, the CDR3 reads TGTGCCAGCTCACCGGACGTGGGGACACCCTCTGGAAACACCATATATTTT. Protein product: CASSPDVGTPSGNTIYF.

This chain joins TRBV9 and TRBJ1-2; D call uncertain. The length of the CDR3 is 13 residues. Germline V gene data show CDR1 as SGDLS and CDR2 as YYNGEE. The V end lost 4 bases, the J end lost 4 bases, and 11 bases lay between the germline ends. The CDR3: CASSLDGLYGYTF. The CDR3 DNA is TGTGCCAGCAGCTTGGACGGACTCTATGGCTACACCTTC.

This sequence joins TRBV11-2 and TRBJ1-4, with a weak D call TRBD1 (5 bases). Trimming removed 0 bases from V and 0 bases from J, with 20 bases in between. This CDR3 has 20 residues. Germline CDR1 is SGHAT and CDR2 is FQNNGV. The CDR3 here is CASSLDVVGQGDATNEKLFF. As DNA, the CDR3 is TGTGCCAGCAGCTTAGATGTGGTCGGGCAGGGCGATGCAACTAATGAAAAACTGTTTTTT.